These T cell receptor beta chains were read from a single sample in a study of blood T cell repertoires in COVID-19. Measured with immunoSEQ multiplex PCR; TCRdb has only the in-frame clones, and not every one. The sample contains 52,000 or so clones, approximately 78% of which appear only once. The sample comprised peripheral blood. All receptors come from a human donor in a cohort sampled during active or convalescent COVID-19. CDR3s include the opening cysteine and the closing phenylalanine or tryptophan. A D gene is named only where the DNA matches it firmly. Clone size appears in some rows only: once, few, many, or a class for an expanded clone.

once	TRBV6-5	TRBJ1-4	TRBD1	TGTGCCAGTTCGGGACAGGAGAATGAAAAACTGTTTTTT	CASSGQENEKLFF
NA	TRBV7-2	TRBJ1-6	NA	TGTGCCAGCAGCTTGGGGGGCTCCTATAATTCACCCCTCCACTTT	CASSLGGSYNSPLHF
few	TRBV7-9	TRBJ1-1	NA	TGTGCCAGCAGCCTCGGACACATAAACACTGAAGCTTTCTTT	CASSLGHINTEAFF
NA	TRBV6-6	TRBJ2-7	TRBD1	TGTGCCAGCAGACCCCCTTCGACAGGGGGCGGCTACGAGCAGTACTTC	CASRPPSTGGGYEQYF
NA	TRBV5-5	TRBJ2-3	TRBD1	TGTGCCAGCAGTCGACAGGGGGAGGGCACAGATACGCAGTATTTT	CASSRQGEGTDTQYF
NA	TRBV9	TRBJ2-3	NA	TGTGCCAGCAGCGAGAAGACTAGCACAGATACGCAGTATTTT	CASSEKTSTDTQYF
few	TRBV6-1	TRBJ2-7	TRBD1	TGTGCCAGCAGTGACACTCAGGGGGCCAGCTACGAGCAGTACTTC	CASSDTQGASYEQYF
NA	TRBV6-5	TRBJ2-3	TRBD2	TGTGCCAGCAGGGGTGGACTAGCGCGAACAGATACGCAGTATTTT	CASRGGLARTDTQYF
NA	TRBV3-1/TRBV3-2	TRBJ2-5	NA	TGTGCCAGCAGCCTACGGGGGGCTGAAGAGACCCAGTACTTC	CASSLRGAEETQYF
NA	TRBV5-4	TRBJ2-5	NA	TGTGCCAGCAGCTTATCCCGAGCGGAGGGTCGGTACCAAGAGACCCAGTACTTC	CASSLSRAEGRYQETQYF
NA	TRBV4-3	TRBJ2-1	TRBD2	TGCGCCAGCAGCCATGGGGGCGGGCGGGGGGCTCCTTCCTACAATGAGCAGTTCTTC	CASSHGGGRGAPSYNEQFF
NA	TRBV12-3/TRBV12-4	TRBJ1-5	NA	TGTGCCAGCAGTTTAAGGGCAGGCGGGTGGTTGCATTTT	CASSLRAGGWLHF
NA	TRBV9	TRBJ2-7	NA	TGTGCCAGCAGCGTACAAGCGGATTCCTACGAGCAGTACTTC	CASSVQADSYEQYF
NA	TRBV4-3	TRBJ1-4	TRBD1	TGCGCCAGCAGCAAAAATGGACAGGCTAATGAAAAACTGTTTTTT	CASSKNGQANEKLFF
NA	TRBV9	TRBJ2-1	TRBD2	TGTGCCAGCAGCCCGGGGTTACTAGCGGGGGTCAATGAGCAGTTCTTC	CASSPGLLAGVNEQFF
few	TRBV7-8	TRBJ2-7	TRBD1	TGTGCCAGCAGCACCCGACAGGGAAGGGGCTACGAGCAGTACTTC	CASSTRQGRGYEQYF
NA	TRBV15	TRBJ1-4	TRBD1	TGTGCCACCAGCAGGGGTCCCGGGACAGGGCCAACTAATGAAAAACTGTTTTTT	CATSRGPGTGPTNEKLFF
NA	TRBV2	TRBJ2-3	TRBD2	TGTGCCAGCAGTGACCCACAGCGGGGGGCAGTCACAGATACGCAGTATTTT	CASSDPQRGAVTDTQYF
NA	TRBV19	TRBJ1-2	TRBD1	TGTGCCAGTAGTTTGGGACAGCCTAACTATGGCTACACCTTC	CASSLGQPNYGYTF
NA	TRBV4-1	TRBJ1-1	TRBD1	TGCGCCAGCAGCCAAGGAAACAGGGGGGTGAACACTGAAGCTTTCTTT	CASSQGNRGVNTEAFF
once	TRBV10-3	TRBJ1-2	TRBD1	TGTGCCATCACCCCGGGACAGGGACGAGGTGGCTACACCTTC	CAITPGQGRGGYTF
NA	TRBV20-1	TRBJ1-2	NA	TGCAGTATCGAAAAACTCTATGGCTACACCTTC	CSIEKLYGYTF
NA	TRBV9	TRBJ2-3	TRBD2	TGTGCCAGCAGCGTCACTAGCGGGGGGATGAGCACAGATACGCAGTATTTT	CASSVTSGGMSTDTQYF
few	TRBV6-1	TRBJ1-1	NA	TGTGCCAGCAGTGAGGCAGGGCTGATGAACACTGAAGCTTTCTTT	CASSEAGLMNTEAFF
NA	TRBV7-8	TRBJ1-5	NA	TGTGCCAGCAGCTTAGCGCGTATGGGGCTCGATCAGCCCCAGCATTTT	CASSLARMGLDQPQHF
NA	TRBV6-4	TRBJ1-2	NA	TGTGCCAGCAGAATTAGAGGGCCTGGCTACACCTTC	CASRIRGPGYTF
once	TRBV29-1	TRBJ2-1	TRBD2	TGCCGCGTCGCCGGGGCGGGGGGGCCGGGGGAGCAGTTCTTC	CRVAGAGGPGEQFF
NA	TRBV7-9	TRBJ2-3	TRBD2	TGTGCCAGCAGCTTAACGTCCGGGGGGAGCACAGATACGCAGTATTTT	CASSLTSGGSTDTQYF
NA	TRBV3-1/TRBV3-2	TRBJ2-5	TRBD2	TGTGCCAGCAGCCATTCCGGGACTAGCGGGGGCGGGTGGTACTTC	CASSHSGTSGGGWYF
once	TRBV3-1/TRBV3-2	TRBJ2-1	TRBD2	TGTGCCAGCAGCCAAGAGGGGGTAGCGGGGGCTGAGCAGTTCTTC	CASSQEGVAGAEQFF
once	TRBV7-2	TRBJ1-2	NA	TGTGCCAGCAGCACTCGACCCTTGCTAGGCTATGGCTACACCTTC	CASSTRPLLGYGYTF
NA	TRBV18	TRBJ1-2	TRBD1	TGTGCCAGCTCACCTTCCCCAGGCCTCGCAGGGGGTGGCTACACCTTC	CASSPSPGLAGGGYTF
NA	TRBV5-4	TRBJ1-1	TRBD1	TGTGCCAGCAGCACAGGGGTGAACACTGAAGCTTTCTTT	CASSTGVNTEAFF
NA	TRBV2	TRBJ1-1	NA	TGTGCCAGCACCGCCGACTCGGGGGGGAACACTGAAGCTTTCTTT	CASTADSGGNTEAFF
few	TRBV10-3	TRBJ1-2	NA	TGTGCCATCAGTGAGTCCGGCAGGGGAGACTATGGCTACACCTTC	CAISESGRGDYGYTF
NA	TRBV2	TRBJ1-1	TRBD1	TGTGCCAGCAGTGCCGGAACAGGGGTGAACACTGAAGCTTTCTTT	CASSAGTGVNTEAFF